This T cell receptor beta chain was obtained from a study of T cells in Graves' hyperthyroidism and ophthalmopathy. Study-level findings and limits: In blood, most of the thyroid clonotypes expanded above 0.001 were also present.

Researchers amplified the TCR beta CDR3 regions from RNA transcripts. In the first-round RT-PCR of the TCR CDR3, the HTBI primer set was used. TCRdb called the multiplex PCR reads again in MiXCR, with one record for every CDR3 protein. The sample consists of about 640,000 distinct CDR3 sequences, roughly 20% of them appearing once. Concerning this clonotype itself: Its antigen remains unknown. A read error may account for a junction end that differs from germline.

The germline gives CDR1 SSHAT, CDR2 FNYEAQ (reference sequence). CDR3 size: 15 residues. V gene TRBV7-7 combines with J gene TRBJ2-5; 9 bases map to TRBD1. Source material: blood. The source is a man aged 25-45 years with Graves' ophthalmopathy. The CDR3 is CASSPLGQGQETQYF. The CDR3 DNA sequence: TGTGCTAGCAGCCCCCTCGGACAGGGGCAAGAGACCCAGTACTTC.